This record looks at one TCR beta chain sequence and its context. As yet, its antigen is unknown. This PCR relied on a set of 60 Vbeta primers and 13 Jbeta primers. The method was immunoSEQ multiplex PCR; TCRdb's version includes in-frame clones alone and lacks a portion of them. Of about 220,000 clones in the sample, around four fifths were seen once. These data come from a study of cytomegalovirus exposure and HLA in healthy donors. Trimming stripped 1 base from V and 4 bases from J, with 8 bases between. CDR1 is MGHDK, CDR2 SYGVNS, per germline. The CDR3 contains 13 residues. Findings and limits, study-wide: In a later analysis, an Asian-associated ancestry cluster reportedly showed fewer N-insertions than the roughly 690-donor mean.

The clonotype originates from a boy between 2 and 10 years old in good health and CMV-seronegative. The V call is TRBV25-1, the J call TRBJ2-7; D is perhaps TRBD2 (6 bases). Material: PBMCs. CDR3 sequence: CASSEFGGYEQYF. As DNA, the CDR3 is TGTGCCAGCAGTGAATTCGGGGGTTACGAGCAGTACTTC.